The 30 T cell receptor beta chains in this list originate from one sample, sequenced in a study of OX40 agonist ivuxolimab in advanced cancers. Assay: immunoSEQ multiplex PCR; the TCRdb copy retains only in-frame clones and omits some. The sample records tens of thousands of clones, about 90% being singletons. Sequences were derived from CD4+ or CD8+ T cells sorted from blood, sampled in a trial of the OX40 agonist ivuxolimab. These receptors originate from an adult with an advanced solid tumor such as melanoma, head and neck, liver or kidney cancer.

This chain uses TRBV4-1 with TRBJ1-1, with unresolved D. CDR3 length equals 16 residues. The V end lost 1 base, the J end lost 1 base, and 13 bases lay between the germline ends. The V gene's germline CDR1 is MGHRA and CDR2 YSYEKL. CDR3 in amino acids: CASSQVAGTSNTEAFF. The CDR3 region has the DNA TGCGCCAGCAGCCAAGTCGCAGGCACCTCGAACACTGAAGCTTTCTTT.

This rearrangement joins TRBV11-2 to TRBJ2-5; 15 nucleotides line up with TRBD2. V shed 3 bases and J 0 bases; nucleotides not matched to a gene: 5. This CDR3 region has 18 residues. CDR1 and CDR2 from the germline V gene are SGHAT and FQNNGV. CDR3 bases: TGTGCCAGCAGCTTGGGACTAGCGGGGGGAAGGTACCAAGAGACCCAGTACTTC. It specifies CASSLGLAGGRYQETQYF.

The chain links TRBV7-9 to TRBJ1-5; D is undetermined. CDR3 size: 12 residues. The V end was cut by 6 bases, the J end by 6 bases, with 9 bases between. CDR1 and CDR2 from the germline V gene are SEHNR and FQNEAQ (reference sequence). The DNA of the CDR3 is TGTGCCAGCAGGAACGGGAGTCAGCCCCAGCATTTT. Protein: CASRNGSQPQHF.

This clone appeared a single time. The chain is built from TRBV7-6 and TRBJ1-6; a weak D match, TRBD1 (5 bases). Deletions cut 4 bases from V and 10 bases from J, with 17 bases between. Germline V gene sequence: CDR1 SGHVS, CDR2 FNYEAQ. The CDR3 length is 15 residues. CDR3 bases: TGTGCCAGCAGCTCCGGGACGGTCGAACTCTCACCCCTCCACTTT. Translation gives CASSSGTVELSPLHF.

The rearrangement uses TRBV9 and TRBJ2-7, with D hard to call. CDR1 and CDR2 (germline): SGDLS, YYNGEE. The V and J ends lost 0 bases and 0 bases respectively, with 7 bases between them. CDR3 length: 14 amino acids. The CDR3 region has the DNA TGTGCCAGCAGCGTAGGAGACGGCTCCTACGAGCAGTACTTC. Translated, it gives CASSVGDGSYEQYF.

The chain joins TRBV6-5 to TRBJ1-2; the match to TRBD1 covers 8 bases. Germline values: CDR1 MNHEY, CDR2 SVGAGI. J was trimmed by 7 bases and V by 3 bases; bases with no gene match: 4. The CDR3 runs 13 residues. CDR3 protein: CASSYRTGFGYTF. Written as DNA, the CDR3 is TGTGCCAGCAGTTATAGGACAGGGTTTGGCTACACCTTC.

This clone was found once. V usage is TRBV7-8 and J usage is TRBJ1-2; weak D call: TRBD1 (5 bases). The germline V gene has CDR1 SGHVS and CDR2 FQNEAQ. This CDR3 has 15 amino acids. Trimming cost V 4 bases and J 7 bases, with 19 bases left between them. The CDR3 sequence: CASSSSEGSWGGYTF. Written as DNA, the CDR3 is TGTGCCAGCAGCTCCTCGGAGGGGTCGTGGGGTGGCTACACCTTC.

The chain couples TRBV5-5 to TRBJ1-6, with a tentative D call TRBD1 (6 bases). Germline V CDR1 and CDR2: SGHKS, YYEKEE (reference sequence). The CDR3 contains 17 residues. Trimming took off 1 base at V and 7 bases at J, with 18 bases between the two ends. For the CDR3, the DNA is TGTGCCAGCAGCTTGCGTTTCAGGGGCTTGGGCAATTCACCCCTCCACTTT. This encodes CASSLRFRGLGNSPLHF.

The CDR3 DNA is TGTGCCAGCAGCTTGGCCGCAGGGGTGGCCGGGCAGTACTTC. Protein product: CASSLAAGVAGQYF. This chain links TRBV5-6 with TRBJ2-5, with D perhaps matching TRBD1 (6 bases). The V end lost 0 bases, the J end lost 11 bases, and 17 bases lay between the germline ends. This CDR3 is built from 14 residues. Looked up from germline, CDR1 is SGHDT and CDR2 is YYEEEE.

The J gene is TRBJ2-1, the V gene TRBV27, with D uncertain. Germline lookup yields CDR1 MNHEY and CDR2 SMNVEV (reference sequence). The V end lost 4 bases, the J end lost 2 bases, and 12 bases lay between the germline ends. The CDR3 extends over 15 amino acids. CDR3 nucleotides: TGTGCCAGCAGTTGGGCAGGTGGAACCTACAATGAGCAGTTCTTC. The encoded protein is CASSWAGGTYNEQFF.

The chain is built from TRBV6-5 and TRBJ2-2; 9 bases map to TRBD1. The CDR3 covers 15 residues. Germline CDR1 reads MNHEY; CDR2 reads SVGAGI. V lost 6 bases and J lost 6; bases outside the gene matches: 8. CDR3: CASSPPGQGAGELFF. The CDR3 nucleotides read TGTGCCAGCAGCCCACCGGGACAGGGCGCCGGGGAGCTGTTTTTT.

This chain uses TRBV5-6 with TRBJ2-5, with TRBD2 identical over 7 bases. The CDR3 spans 15 residues. Germline V gene data show CDR1 as SGHDT and CDR2 as YYEEEE. With 0 bases clipped from V and 5 bases from J, the junction kept 7 bases outside the gene matches. The CDR3 reads CASSLAGRVLETQYF. CDR3 DNA sequence: TGTGCCAGCAGCTTGGCAGGGAGGGTTTTGGAGACCCAGTACTTC.

Relative to its sample, this clone is medium-sized (0.01 to 0.1%). CDR3 DNA sequence: TGTGCCAGCAGCCCCCGGACAGGAATAGACTTGAACACTGAAGCTTTCTTT. It codes for CASSPRTGIDLNTEAFF. The rearrangement joins TRBV7-9 to TRBJ1-1, with 7 positions matching TRBD1. With 5 bases clipped from V and 0 bases from J, the junction kept 12 bases outside the gene matches. The length of the CDR3 is 17 residues. Germline values: CDR1 SEHNR, CDR2 FQNEAQ (reference sequence).

This clone was recorded once. The chain combines TRBV6-1 with TRBJ2-7, with D possibly matching TRBD2 (5 bases). This CDR3 has 14 residues. The V gene lost 3 bases and the J gene lost 2 bases, with 11 bases spanning the gap. In germline, CDR1 is MNHNS, CDR2 SASEGT. The CDR3, as DNA: TGTGCCAGCAGTGACGGACTGGGAGCCTACGAGCAGTACTTC. As protein: CASSDGLGAYEQYF.

The genes are TRBV5-4 and TRBJ1-2; D uncertain. Germline lookup yields CDR1 SGHNT and CDR2 YYREEE (reference sequence). The CDR3 consists of 14 residues. The V gene lost 4 bases and the J gene lost 2 bases, with 12 bases spanning the gap. The CDR3 nucleotides are TGTGCCAGCAGCCCTGATCGGGGAAACTATGGCTACACCTTC. This gives the protein CASSPDRGNYGYTF.

V usage is TRBV7-2 and J usage is TRBJ1-2, with TRBD1 identical over 10 bases. Germline trimming cut 0 bases from V and 5 bases from J; bases unmatched to any gene: 0. CDR1 is SGHTA, CDR2 FQGNSA, per germline. This CDR3 contains 14 residues. For the CDR3, the DNA is TGTGCCAGCAGCTTAGCGGGACAGGGGTATGGCTACACCTTC. It translates to CASSLAGQGYGYTF.

The chain combines TRBV27 with TRBJ2-1; 11 bases map to TRBD2. Germline CDR1 MNHEY, CDR2 SMNVEV (reference sequence). J gave up 7 bases and V 2 bases, and 7 bases lay outside the gene matches. This CDR3 spans 16 amino acids. The CDR3 nucleotides are TGTGCCAGCAGTTTAGTTCTAGCGGGGGGATCGAATGAGCAGTTCTTC. This translates into CASSLVLAGGSNEQFF.

The chain uses TRBV7-9 and TRBJ1-2, with D tentatively TRBD1 (5 bases). The germline V gene encodes CDR1 SEHNR and CDR2 FQNEAQ (reference sequence). There are 15 residues in the CDR3. The V and J ends lost 4 bases and 4 bases respectively, with 16 bases between them. Here the CDR3 reads CASSSSPGPAYGYTF. CDR3 in DNA: TGTGCCAGCAGCTCGTCTCCGGGACCGGCCTATGGCTACACCTTC.

The CDR3 loop reads CASSQETVSYEQYF. In DNA form, the CDR3 reads TGCGCCAGCAGCCAAGAGACAGTTTCCTACGAGCAGTACTTC. V gene TRBV4-3 combines with J gene TRBJ2-7; possible D gene TRBD1, 5 bases. The CDR3 is made up of 14 amino acids. Between the trimmed V and J ends, which lost 0 bases and 1 base, there was a span of 7 bases. Germline V CDR1 and CDR2: LGHNA, YSLEER.

The genes are TRBV19 and TRBJ1-6; D gene uncertain. The germline V and J ends were trimmed by 0 bases and 6 bases, with 12 bases remaining between them. Germline V gene lookup returns CDR1 LNHDA and CDR2 SQIVND (reference sequence). This CDR3 contains 16 residues. The chain's CDR3 is CASSIDPQSFNSPLHF. The CDR3 DNA is TGTGCCAGTAGTATAGATCCACAGAGTTTTAATTCACCCCTCCACTTT. The whole variable domain, filled in from reference TRBV19 and TRBJ1-6, reads DGGITQSPKYLFRKEGQNVTLSCEQNLNHDAMYWYRQDPGQGLRLIYYSQIVNDFQKGDIAEGYSVSREKKESFPLTVTSAQKNPTAFYLCASSIDPQSFNSPLHFGNGTRLTVT.

V is TRBV5-8 and J is TRBJ2-3; 9 positions agree with TRBD2. The CDR3 is 19 residues long. V trimming: 3 bases; J trimming: 2 bases; junction bases outside the gene matches: 16. Germline V CDR1 and CDR2: SGHTS, YDEGEE. The CDR3 protein is CASSSHFVISGGYTDTQYF. The CDR3 DNA sequence: TGTGCCAGCAGCTCCCACTTCGTCATTAGCGGGGGATACACAGATACGCAGTATTTT.

V and J are TRBV9 and TRBJ2-3; 8 bases match TRBD1. After removal of 5 bases from V and 5 bases from J, the junction contained 7 bases not matched to a gene. The germline V gene encodes CDR1 SGDLS and CDR2 YYNGEE. The CDR3 loop spans 14 amino acids. The CDR3 loop is CASSPGGAGDTQYF. The CDR3 coding sequence is TGTGCCAGCAGTCCAGGGGGCGCGGGAGATACGCAGTATTTT.

V and J are TRBV6-6 and TRBJ2-7; D gene unclear. The CDR3 contains 12 residues. V lost 2 bases, J lost 4 bases, and 6 bases lay in between. Germline V gene sequence: CDR1 MNHNY, CDR2 SVGAGI (reference sequence). The CDR3 region has the DNA TGTGCCAGCAGTTACAATGGTTACGAGCAGTACTTC. Translated, it gives CASSYNGYEQYF.

The J gene is TRBJ2-1, the V gene TRBV4-1, with unresolved D. Per the germline V gene, CDR1 is MGHRA and CDR2 is YSYEKL. V lost 0 bases and J lost 2, with 8 bases in between. The CDR3 is 15 residues long. CDR3 in amino acids: CASSQDRSTYNEQFF. The CDR3, as DNA: TGCGCCAGCAGCCAAGACAGAAGTACCTACAATGAGCAGTTCTTC.

The chain uses TRBV9 and TRBJ2-7, with 10 bases lining up with TRBD1. This CDR3 comprises 15 residues. V shed 3 bases and J 0 bases; nucleotides not matched to a gene: 3. The germline V gene has CDR1 SGDLS and CDR2 YYNGEE. The CDR3 DNA sequence: TGTGCCAGCAGCGGGGGGACAGGGGTCTCCTACGAGCAGTACTTC. Its translation is CASSGGTGVSYEQYF.

CDR3 nucleotides: TGTGCCAGCAGTTACTACGGGGACGGCCACAATGAGCAGTTCTTC. Protein sequence: CASSYYGDGHNEQFF. The gene calls are TRBV6-5 and TRBJ2-1; the D gene could be TRBD1 or TRBD2 (5 bases each). The V and J ends lost 1 base and 5 bases respectively, with 12 bases between them. The CDR3 is made up of 15 amino acids. The V gene's germline CDR1 is MNHEY and CDR2 SVGAGI.

The chain links TRBV29-1 to TRBJ1-1; TRBD1 matches at 11 bases. The CDR3 runs 14 residues. With V trimmed by 7 bases and J by 4 bases, 8 bases remained unmatched. Germline values: CDR1 SQVTM, CDR2 ANQGSEA. The CDR3 protein is CSARTGGDSTEAFF. In DNA form, the CDR3 reads TGCAGCGCCCGGACAGGGGGCGACTCCACTGAAGCTTTCTTT.

This chain joins TRBV7-9 and TRBJ2-7, with 9 bases fitting TRBD1. Unmatched junction bases numbered 5, after V lost 3 bases and J lost 2 bases. Per germline, CDR1 SEHNR and CDR2 FQNEAQ (reference sequence). The CDR3 sequence is 15 residues long. CDR3 coding DNA: TGTGCCAGCAGCTTTCCGGACAGGGGAGCCTACGAGCAGTACTTC. Its translation is CASSFPDRGAYEQYF.

This chain joins TRBV10-3 and TRBJ2-2; 9 nucleotides agree with TRBD1. The V segment lost 4 bases and the J segment 2 bases; nucleotides outside the gene matches: 11. CDR1 and CDR2 from the germline V gene are ENHRY and SYGVKD. This CDR3 is built from 18 residues. The CDR3 nucleotides read TGTGCCATCAGTGGTTCCCCTCCGGGACAGGGTAACACCGGGGAGCTGTTTTTT. This codes for CAISGSPPGQGNTGELFF.

This clone was detected a few times. The rearrangement links TRBV11-1 to TRBJ2-1, with D perhaps given as TRBD1 or TRBD2 (5 bases each). V shed 5 bases and J shed 1 base, with 15 bases lying between them. This CDR3 is built from 16 residues. Germline-derived CDR1 and CDR2 are SGHAT and FQDESV (reference sequence). CDR3 DNA: TGTGCCAGCAGCCCTAGTGGGGACCTGTCCTACAATGAGCAGTTCTTC. Protein: CASSPSGDLSYNEQFF.